Presented here are 18 T cell receptor beta chains from one specimen sequenced in a study of CD8 T cells in ankylosing spondylitis. Their antigens remain unidentified. TCRdb independently ran MiXCR on the 5' RACE reads; one entry per CDR3 protein. The sample lists approximately 520,000 distinct CDR3 sequences, about 5.7% occurring once. General study points: The study identified a TCR beta motif of about eight highly homologous variants that appeared characteristic of ankylosing spondylitis blood.

The sample taken for sequencing was blood, either unsorted or a sorted T cell fraction (not recorded which). Receptors were obtained from a male donor with ankylosing spondylitis.

This clonotype showed up just a few times. The rearrangement links TRBV2 to TRBJ2-5; tentatively, D is TRBD2 (6 bases). The V gene lost 1 base and the J gene lost 5 bases, with 14 bases spanning the gap. This CDR3 comprises 15 residues. The germline gives CDR1 SNHLY, CDR2 FYNNEI. DNA of the CDR3: TGTGCCAGCAGTGAAGACCGGGGGTTTAGGGAGACCCAGTACTTC. This sequence encodes CASSEDRGFRETQYF. The full variable domain, its missing parts supplied by reference TRBV2 and TRBJ2-5, is EPEVTQTPSHQVTQMGQEVILRCVPISNHLYFYWYRQILGQKVEFLVSFYNNEISEKSEIFDDQFSVERPDGSNFTLKIRSTKLEDSAMYFCASSEDRGFRETQYFGPGTRLLVL.

This clonotype was picked up a small number of times. The chain combines TRBV3-1 with TRBJ2-1; the D gene is possibly TRBD2 (6 bases). This CDR3 has 16 amino acids. V was trimmed by 3 bases and J by 0 bases, leaving 12 bases between them. The germline V gene has CDR1 LGHDT and CDR2 YNNKEL (reference sequence). The CDR3 DNA is TGTGCCAGCAGCCACATACGGGAGAGCTCCTACAATGAGCAGTTCTTC. Protein sequence: CASSHIRESSYNEQFF.

Ten or more counts support this clonotype. The gene calls are TRBV9 and TRBJ2-2, with D unclear. The CDR3 spans 12 residues. Germline V gene lookup returns CDR1 SGDLS and CDR2 YYNGEE. Trimming cost V 3 bases and J 3 bases, with 3 bases left between them. CDR3 coding DNA: TGTGCCAGCAGCGAGTACACCGGGGAGCTGTTTTTT. Translated: CASSEYTGELFF.

V and J are TRBV20-1 and TRBJ2-7, with 10 bases fitting TRBD2. Germline CDR1 reads DFQATT; CDR2 reads SNEGSKA (reference sequence). This CDR3 is 15 amino acids long. The trim removed 2 bases at V and 9 bases at J, leaving 13 bases unmatched. The CDR3 DNA sequence: TGCAGTGCTAGAACCCTAGCGGGAGCCCCGACGGTGCAGTACTTC. Amino acid sequence: CSARTLAGAPTVQYF.

The chain links TRBV5-4 to TRBJ2-5, with TRBD2 identical over 12 bases. V lost 4 bases, J lost 2 bases, and 3 bases stayed unmatched. The CDR3 runs 15 residues. Germline-derived CDR1 and CDR2 are SGHNT and YYREEE (reference sequence). DNA of the CDR3: TGTGCCAGCAGCGGGGGGACTAGCGGGCAAGAGACCCAGTACTTC. Translation: CASSGGTSGQETQYF.

At least ten counts were recorded for this clonotype. The genes are TRBV5-5 and TRBJ2-2; maybe TRBD1 (6 bases). V shed 3 bases and J shed 9 bases, with 21 bases lying between them. Germline values: CDR1 SGHKS, CDR2 YYEKEE (reference sequence). This CDR3 has 16 amino acids. For the CDR3, the DNA is TGTGCCAGCAGCTCCCGGGACACGGGCTATTTGAGGGAGCTGTTTTTT. As protein: CASSSRDTGYLRELFF.

This clonotype was recorded at least ten times. In nucleotides, the CDR3 is TGTGCCAGCACCCCGGGACGAACCGCAGATACGCAGTATTTT. This codes for CASTPGRTADTQYF. The rearrangement links TRBV7-9 to TRBJ2-3, with D possibly called TRBD1 or TRBD2 (5 bases each). The CDR3 totals 14 residues. Germline V lookup: CDR1 SEHNR, CDR2 FQNEAQ (reference sequence). Trimming removed 7 bases at V and 4 bases at J, with 15 bases between.

This clonotype was detected many times. V is TRBV20-1 and J is TRBJ1-2; no definite D call. The CDR3 totals 14 residues. V was clipped by 0 bases and J by 3 bases, with 11 bases between them. In germline, CDR1 is DFQATT, CDR2 SNEGSKA (reference sequence). The CDR3 here is CSARDWEVYYGYTF. The CDR3 DNA follows: TGCAGTGCTAGAGATTGGGAGGTTTACTATGGCTACACCTTC.

This clonotype has a count of ten or more. The chain has TRBV6-5 and TRBJ2-5; no definite D call. From germline, CDR1 is MNHEY and CDR2 SVGAGI. V gave up 0 bases and J gave up 4 bases, with 15 bases separating them. The CDR3 loop spans 16 amino acids. The CDR3 nucleotides read TGTGCCAGCAGTTACTCGCCCAGTCTCCGCTTAGAGACCCAGTACTTC. Encoded protein: CASSYSPSLRLETQYF.

A few counts support this clonotype. This chain connects TRBV28 to TRBJ2-7, with 7 bases lining up with TRBD1. CDR1 is MDHEN and CDR2 is SYDVKM in the germline V gene. The ends lost 1 base at V and 4 bases at J; junction bases unmatched: 4. The CDR3 loop spans 14 amino acids. CDR3 DNA sequence: TGTGCCAGCAGTTTATTGACAGGGTATTACGAGCAGTACTTC. Protein: CASSLLTGYYEQYF.

In this sample, this clonotype turned up many times. The chain employs TRBV6-2 or TRBV6-3 and TRBJ2-4, with no clear D. The CDR3 loop spans 15 amino acids. V was pared by 4 bases and J by 0 bases, with 10 bases between. Germline loops: CDR1 MNHEY, CDR2 SVGEGT. The CDR3 sequence: CASSSPVLAKNIQYF. CDR3 in DNA: TGTGCCAGCAGTTCGCCGGTACTAGCCAAAAACATTCAGTACTTC.

This clonotype was detected ten times or more. The V gene is TRBV20-1, the J gene TRBJ2-1; 10 nucleotides line up with TRBD2. In germline, CDR1 is DFQATT, CDR2 SNEGSKA (reference sequence). The CDR3 is 16 amino acids. J gave up 4 bases and V 2 bases, and 8 bases lay outside the gene matches. For the CDR3, the DNA is TGCAGTGCTAGACTAGCGGGGGACACCGTGTACAATGAGCAGTTCTTC. This sequence encodes CSARLAGDTVYNEQFF.

The sample holds many counts of this clonotype. The chain couples TRBV11-2 to TRBJ2-7; a weak D match, TRBD2 (5 bases). There are 12 residues in the CDR3. Germline V gene lookup returns CDR1 SGHAT and CDR2 FQNNGV. The V end was cut by 8 bases, the J end by 6 bases, with 14 bases between. The CDR3 DNA reads TGTGCCAGCTCACAGCTACGGGGCGAGCAGTACTTC. Amino acids: CASSQLRGEQYF.

This clonotype was picked up many times. The chain couples TRBV6-1 to TRBJ2-2, with 7 bases aligning to TRBD1. The V gene end was trimmed by 6 bases and the J gene end by 6 bases; junction bases not matched to a gene: 19. CDR1 and CDR2 (germline): MNHNS, SASEGT. CDR3 length: 18 amino acids. CDR3 residues: CASSAELDRPSNAGELFF. The CDR3 DNA sequence: TGTGCCAGCAGCGCCGAATTGGACAGGCCTTCTAATGCCGGGGAGCTGTTTTTT.

This clonotype has a count of ten or more. The chain links TRBV20-1 to TRBJ1-5; D unclear. V gave up 3 bases and J gave up 9 bases, with 21 bases separating them. Germline CDR1 reads DFQATT; CDR2 reads SNEGSKA (reference sequence). The CDR3 length is 15 residues. In DNA, the CDR3 is TGCAGTGCTAGGGACCGGGAGTCTCTCTGGGCGCCCCAGCATTTT. Its protein is CSARDRESLWAPQHF.

This clonotype was seen repeatedly, ten times or more. CDR3 region: CASSLVDRGQPQHF. As DNA, the CDR3 is TGTGCCAGCAGTTTGGTTGATAGGGGTCAGCCCCAGCATTTT. V gene TRBV12-3 or TRBV12-4 combines with J gene TRBJ1-5; tentatively, D is TRBD1 (5 bases). The CDR3 is made up of 14 amino acids. Trimming removed 3 bases at V and 6 bases at J, with 12 bases between.

This sequence joins TRBV4-3 and TRBJ2-6; D gene uncertain. The CDR3 contains 15 residues. Trimming stripped 0 bases from V and 4 bases from J, with 7 bases between. Germline V gene data show CDR1 as LGHNA and CDR2 as YSLEER. CDR3 sequence: CASSQEGTGANVLTF. CDR3 sequence (DNA): TGCGCCAGCAGCCAAGAGGGTACAGGGGCCAACGTCCTGACTTTC.

This clonotype was seen repeatedly, ten times or more. The rearrangement joins TRBV9 to TRBJ1-5, with D tentatively TRBD1 (5 bases). This CDR3 comprises 14 residues. The V end lost 3 bases, the J end lost 3 bases, and 10 bases lay between the germline ends. Germline-derived CDR1 and CDR2 are SGDLS and YYNGEE. The CDR3 spells CASSARGLNQPQHF. The CDR3 DNA follows: TGTGCCAGCAGCGCGCGGGGCCTCAATCAGCCCCAGCATTTT.